Listed here are 10 T cell receptor beta chains from one sample, sequenced in a study of blood T cell repertoires in COVID-19. Here immunoSEQ multiplex PCR was the method, and the copy in TCRdb shows in-frame clones only, minus some. The sample yields about 98,000 clones, approximately 80% seen once. Input material: peripheral blood. Receptors were obtained from a man in his 70s with active or convalescent COVID-19.

This clone occurred many times. The chain combines TRBV4-3 with TRBJ2-1; 13 nucleotides line up with TRBD2. Germline V gives CDR1 LGHNA, CDR2 YSLEER. After removal of 4 bases from V and 9 bases from J, the junction contained 3 bases not matched to a gene. The CDR3 has 14 residues. CDR3 sequence reads: CASSPRTSGGEQFF. The CDR3 DNA sequence: TGCGCCAGCAGCCCGAGGACTAGCGGGGGTGAGCAGTTCTTC.

The chain is built from TRBV11-3 and TRBJ2-1; the D gene is possibly TRBD2 (6 bases). There are 17 residues in the CDR3. V lost 1 base, J lost 6 bases, and 19 bases lay in between. The germline V gene has CDR1 SGHNT and CDR2 YENEEA. The CDR3 nucleotides read TGTGCCAGCAGCTTAGTGGCAGGGTACGGACTACGCAATGAGCAGTTCTTC. Translation gives CASSLVAGYGLRNEQFF.

The chain's CDR3 is CASSILAGTYNEQFF. In nucleotides, the CDR3 is TGTGCCAGTAGTATTTTAGCGGGAACCTACAATGAGCAGTTCTTC. The chain employs TRBV19 and TRBJ2-1, with TRBD2 matching 8 bases. The V gene's germline CDR1 is LNHDA and CDR2 SQIVND (reference sequence). This CDR3 spans 15 amino acids. Unmatched junction bases numbered 3, after V lost 3 bases and J lost 2 bases.

The genes are TRBV2 and TRBJ1-2; the D is unclear. Deletions cut 8 bases from V and 8 bases from J, with 18 bases between. CDR3 length equals 13 residues. CDR1 and CDR2 from the germline V gene are SNHLY and FYNNEI. CDR3 in amino acids: CASRSSGVPGYTF. CDR3 bases: TGTGCCAGCCGTAGTTCCGGGGTGCCGGGCTACACCTTC.

This clone was seen a single time. The gene calls are TRBV3-1 (or the pseudogene TRBV3-2) and TRBJ1-1; D call uncertain. V was pared by 0 bases and J by 10 bases, with 12 bases between. The germline V gene encodes CDR1 LGHDT and CDR2 YNNKEL (reference sequence). The CDR3 is made up of 13 amino acids. The DNA of the CDR3 is TGTGCCAGCAGCCAAGAAGGAGTCCGGGTAGCTTTCTTT. Its translation is CASSQEGVRVAFF.

This clone has a handful of counts. The chain carries TRBV3-1 (or the pseudogene TRBV3-2) and TRBJ2-7, with a weak D call TRBD1 (6 bases). Germline CDR1 LGHDT, CDR2 YNNKEL (reference sequence). The CDR3 sequence is 13 residues long. The V gene lost 1 base and the J gene lost 3 bases, with 7 bases spanning the gap. Here the CDR3 reads CASSQGQDYEQYF. CDR3 nucleotide sequence: TGTGCCAGCAGCCAAGGACAGGACTACGAGCAGTACTTC.

This chain connects TRBV10-3 to TRBJ2-2; D remains unclear. V shed 4 bases and J shed 4 bases, with 7 bases lying between them. The germline CDR1 and CDR2 sequences are ENHRY and SYGVKD. The CDR3 is 13 residues long. The CDR3 DNA reads as TGTGCCATCAGTGGTGGCGGCACCGGGGAGCTGTTTTTT. Translation: CAISGGGTGELFF.

The J gene is TRBJ2-3, the V gene TRBV30, with D perhaps TRBD1 (5 bases). The CDR3 consists of 14 residues. Between the trimmed V and J ends, which lost 5 bases and 0 bases, there was a span of 12 bases. Per germline, CDR1 GTSNPN and CDR2 SVGIG (reference sequence). The CDR3 bases are TGTGCCTGGGGCCAGGGATTCAGCACAGATACGCAGTATTTT. This encodes CAWGQGFSTDTQYF.

The chain employs TRBV25-1 and TRBJ1-4; 7 bases agree with TRBD1. The V gene end was trimmed by 3 bases and the J gene end by 5 bases; junction bases not matched to a gene: 9. Per germline, CDR1 MGHDK and CDR2 SYGVNS. CDR3 length: 16 residues. The CDR3: CASSDTGGGGNEKLFF. In nucleotides, the CDR3 is TGTGCCAGCAGTGACACCGGAGGGGGCGGGAATGAAAAACTGTTTTTT.

This chain uses TRBV29-1 with TRBJ1-1, with 7 bases lining up with TRBD1. Germline assignment: CDR1 SQVTM and CDR2 ANQGSEA. CDR3 length: 12 residues. Trimming at V came to 6 bases and at J to 3 bases, leaving 4 bases not matched to a gene. The chain's CDR3 is CSVHRGYTEAFF. CDR3 sequence (DNA): TGCAGCGTCCACAGGGGCTACACTGAAGCTTTCTTT. The full variable domain, in which reference TRBV29-1 and TRBJ1-1 provide the parts outside the CDR3, is SAVISQKPSRDICQRGTSLTIQCQVDSQVTMMFWYRQQPGQSLTLIATANQGSEATYESGFVIDKFPISRPNLTFSTLTVSNMSPEDSSIYLCSVHRGYTEAFFGQGTRLTVV.